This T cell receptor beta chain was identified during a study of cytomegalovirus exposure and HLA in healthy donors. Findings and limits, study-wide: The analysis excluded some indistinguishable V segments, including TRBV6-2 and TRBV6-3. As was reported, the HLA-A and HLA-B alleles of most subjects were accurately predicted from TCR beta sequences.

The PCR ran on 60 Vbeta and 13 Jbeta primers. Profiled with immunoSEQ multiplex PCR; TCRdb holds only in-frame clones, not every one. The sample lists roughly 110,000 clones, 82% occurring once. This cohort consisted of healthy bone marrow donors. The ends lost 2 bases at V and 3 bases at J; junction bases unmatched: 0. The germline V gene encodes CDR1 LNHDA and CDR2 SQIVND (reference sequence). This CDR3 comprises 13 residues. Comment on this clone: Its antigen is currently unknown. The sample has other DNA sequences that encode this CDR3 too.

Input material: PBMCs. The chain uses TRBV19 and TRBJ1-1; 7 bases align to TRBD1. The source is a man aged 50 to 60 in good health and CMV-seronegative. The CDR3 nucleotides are TGTGCCAGTAGTATACAGGGGGACACTGAAGCTTTCTTT. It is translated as CASSIQGDTEAFF.